The 22 T cell receptor beta chains below come from one sample, sequenced in a study of T cell responses to AZD1222 COVID-19 vaccine. Method: immunoSEQ multiplex PCR; TCRdb's copy keeps in-frame clones and lacks some. The data hold about 120,000 clones, with around 85% observed a single time. The sample consisted of peripheral blood, taken on day 0 of AZD1222 vaccination. The receptors were gathered from an adult in good health.

The chain couples TRBV9 to TRBJ1-2, with 7 bases fitting TRBD1. V gave up 3 bases and J gave up 2 bases; unmatched junction bases: 4. This CDR3 contains 14 residues. Per germline, CDR1 SGDLS and CDR2 YYNGEE. The CDR3 protein is CASSASGQNYGYTF. In DNA, the CDR3 is TGTGCCAGCAGCGCATCGGGACAGAACTATGGCTACACCTTC.

This chain uses TRBV18 with TRBJ1-1; possible D gene TRBD1, 5 bases. The CDR3 loop spans 15 amino acids. CDR1 and CDR2 from the germline V gene are KGHSH and LQKENI. The germline V and J ends were trimmed by 3 bases and 4 bases, with 15 bases remaining between them. CDR3 in amino acids: CASSPRRDVSTEAFF. The DNA for the CDR3 is TGTGCCAGCTCACCTCGGAGGGACGTCAGCACTGAAGCTTTCTTT.

The rearrangement joins TRBV5-1 to TRBJ1-2, with 8 bases matching TRBD1. V shed 1 base and J 8 bases; nucleotides not matched to a gene: 13. The CDR3 length is 16 residues. CDR1 and CDR2 from the germline V gene are SGHRS and YFSETQ. Written as DNA, the CDR3 is TGCGCCAGCAGCTTGTACGGACCTCAGGGGGCAAAGGGCTACACCTTC. Its translation is CASSLYGPQGAKGYTF.

The chain joins TRBV27 to TRBJ2-1, with TRBD2 matching 11 bases. J was trimmed by 2 bases and V by 6 bases; bases with no gene match: 6. Germline loops: CDR1 MNHEY, CDR2 SMNVEV (reference sequence). This CDR3 comprises 16 residues. The CDR3 DNA is TGTGCCAGCAGACCGACTAGCGGGGCTGCCTACAATGAGCAGTTCTTC. Amino acid sequence: CASRPTSGAAYNEQFF.

This chain joins TRBV11-3 and TRBJ1-1; D may be TRBD1 (6 bases). Germline V gene sequence: CDR1 SGHNT, CDR2 YENEEA. Trimming shortened V by 2 bases and J by 2 bases, and 9 bases separated the two germline ends. This CDR3 spans 14 amino acids. The CDR3 sequence: CASSLSQGNTEAFF. The CDR3 nucleotides read TGTGCCAGCAGCTTATCACAGGGTAACACTGAAGCTTTCTTT.

V usage is TRBV6-5 and J usage is TRBJ2-7; D call uncertain. Trimming left V 5 bases short and J 4 bases short, with 12 bases between. Germline CDR1 reads MNHEY; CDR2 reads SVGAGI. The CDR3 runs 13 residues. The CDR3 spells CASSINYAYEQYF. DNA of the CDR3: TGTGCCAGCAGTATAAACTACGCTTACGAGCAGTACTTC.

This chain uses TRBV7-9 with TRBJ2-7, with D maybe TRBD1 (6 bases). Trimming cost V 1 base and J 2 bases, with 9 bases left between them. Germline CDR1 reads SEHNR; CDR2 reads FQNEAQ (reference sequence). The CDR3 covers 14 residues. CDR3 amino acids: CASSLEGVAYEQYF. The CDR3 nucleotides are TGTGCCAGCAGCTTAGAGGGGGTAGCCTACGAGCAGTACTTC.

J is TRBJ1-3 and V is TRBV12-3 or TRBV12-4; no definite D call. Deletions cut 6 bases from V and 3 bases from J, with 9 bases between. The CDR3 has 13 amino acids. CDR3 protein: CASRTWDGNTIYF. In DNA, the CDR3 is TGTGCCAGCAGGACGTGGGATGGAAACACCATATATTTT.

The rearrangement uses TRBV5-1 and TRBJ1-5; 11 bases agree with TRBD1. The CDR3 is made up of 15 amino acids. From germline, CDR1 is SGHRS and CDR2 YFSETQ. The V segment lost 4 bases and the J segment 5 bases; nucleotides outside the gene matches: 5. CDR3: CASSTGTGGDQPQHF. The CDR3 DNA sequence: TGCGCCAGCAGCACCGGGACAGGGGGGGATCAGCCCCAGCATTTT.

J is TRBJ1-4 and V is TRBV24-1, with a weak D call TRBD1 (5 bases). The CDR3 is made up of 15 amino acids. V gave up 2 bases and J gave up 7 bases, with 13 bases separating them. Germline V gene data show CDR1 as KGHDR and CDR2 as SFDVKD. DNA of the CDR3: TGTGCCACCAGTGATTCCACGAGGGGCGGTGAAAAACTGTTTTTT. Protein: CATSDSTRGGEKLFF.

This chain joins TRBV7-3 and TRBJ1-2, with D tentatively TRBD1 (6 bases). The length of the CDR3 is 13 residues. Trimming removed 3 bases from V and 4 bases from J, with 9 bases in between. Germline V CDR1 and CDR2: SGHTA, FQGTGA. The CDR3 spells CASSFGGLYGYTF. The CDR3 DNA reads as TGTGCCAGCAGCTTCGGGGGCCTCTATGGCTACACCTTC. Complete variable domain (other parts from reference TRBV7-3 and TRBJ1-2): GAGVSQTPSNKVTEKGKYVELRCDPISGHTALYWYRQSLGQGPEFLIYFQGTGAADDSGLPNDRFFAVRPEGSVSTLKIQRTERGDSAVYLCASSFGGLYGYTFGSGTRLTVV.

This clone was found once. The chain links TRBV15 to TRBJ2-7; 11 bases agree with TRBD1. The CDR3 loop spans 16 amino acids. With 3 bases clipped from V and 2 bases from J, the junction kept 6 bases outside the gene matches. The germline V gene encodes CDR1 LNHNV and CDR2 YYDKDF (reference sequence). CDR3 nucleotides: TGTGCCACCAGCAGGGGGCCGGGACAGGGGGCCTACGAGCAGTACTTC. It yields the protein CATSRGPGQGAYEQYF.

The chain is built from TRBV11-3 and TRBJ1-3; TRBD1 is a possible D gene (6 bases). With 5 bases removed from V and 1 base from J, the gap between germline ends came to 9 bases. Germline lookup yields CDR1 SGHNT and CDR2 YENEEA. The CDR3 covers 14 residues. Written as DNA, the CDR3 is TGTGCCAGCAGCCCCAGGGGATCTGGAAACACCATATATTTT. Encoded protein: CASSPRGSGNTIYF.

This chain links TRBV12-3 or TRBV12-4 with TRBJ1-1, with no clear D. This CDR3 has 12 amino acids. The V end lost 3 bases, the J end lost 4 bases, and 6 bases lay between the germline ends. The CDR3 DNA sequence: TGTGCCAGCAGTTTCTACAGCACTGAAGCTTTCTTT. Translating gives CASSFYSTEAFF.

This chain links TRBV7-9 with TRBJ2-7; TRBD1 matches 12 bases. V lost 5 bases and J lost 3; bases outside the gene matches: 5. This CDR3 comprises 15 residues. The V gene's germline CDR1 is SEHNR and CDR2 FQNEAQ (reference sequence). The CDR3 sequence is CASSLGTGGGYEQYF. The CDR3 bases are TGTGCCAGCAGCCTAGGGACAGGGGGCGGCTACGAGCAGTACTTC.

V and J are TRBV2 and TRBJ1-3; D not certain. The germline V gene encodes CDR1 SNHLY and CDR2 FYNNEI. The ends were cut back, 6 bases at V and 0 bases at J, with 9 bases in the middle. The CDR3 contains 14 residues. As DNA, the CDR3 is TGTGCCAGCAGGGACTTCTTCTCTGGAAACACCATATATTTT. It specifies CASRDFFSGNTIYF.

This clone was found a few times. V and J are TRBV3-1 (or the pseudogene TRBV3-2) and TRBJ1-2; perhaps TRBD1 as D (5 bases). CDR1 LGHDT and CDR2 YNNKEL come from the germline V gene (reference sequence). V was trimmed by 9 bases and J by 7 bases, leaving 18 bases between them. The CDR3 consists of 13 residues. The CDR3 protein is CASSLGERGGYTF. DNA of the CDR3: TGTGCCAGTTCCCTTGGGGAAAGGGGTGGCTACACCTTC.

V usage is TRBV28 and J usage is TRBJ2-7; D is uncertain. With 2 bases removed from V and 2 bases from J, the gap between germline ends came to 10 bases. This CDR3 is 14 amino acids long. Germline-derived CDR1 and CDR2 are MDHEN and SYDVKM. The CDR3 spells CASSLPTAAYEQYF. Here the CDR3 DNA reads TGTGCCAGCAGTTTACCGACGGCAGCCTACGAGCAGTACTTC.

The chain has TRBV19 and TRBJ2-7; D may match TRBD1 or TRBD2 (5 bases each). V was shortened by 10 bases and J by 4 bases, with 20 bases between the two germline ends. This CDR3 region has 14 residues. Germline V gene data show CDR1 as LNHDA and CDR2 as SQIVND (reference sequence). The CDR3 sequence: CATGTDKGRYEQYF. CDR3 DNA: TGTGCCACGGGGACGGACAAGGGCCGATACGAGCAGTACTTC.

This rearrangement joins TRBV7-9 to TRBJ1-2, with 7 nucleotides matching TRBD1. The V gene's germline CDR1 is SEHNR and CDR2 FQNEAQ (reference sequence). After removal of 5 bases from V and 7 bases from J, the junction contained 16 bases not matched to a gene. This CDR3 has 16 residues. The CDR3 loop is CASSPTSGRGRSGYTF. The CDR3 DNA is TGTGCCAGCAGCCCCACCTCGGGCAGGGGGAGAAGTGGCTACACCTTC.

The chain joins TRBV7-2 to TRBJ2-3; D remains unclear. Germline V gene lookup returns CDR1 SGHTA and CDR2 FQGNSA. There are 12 residues in the CDR3. Trimming removed 7 bases at V and 4 bases at J, with 9 bases between. The CDR3 reads CASTLQADTQYF. The CDR3 nucleotides read TGTGCCAGCACCTTGCAAGCAGATACGCAGTATTTT.

This clone was seen once. In the same sample, other DNA sequences code for this CDR3. The CDR3 DNA reads TGCAGTGCGCATACAGATACGCAGTATTTT. Translation: CSAHTDTQYF. J is TRBJ2-3 and V is TRBV20-1; D is uncertain. The CDR3 length is 10 residues. The germline V gene encodes CDR1 DFQATT and CDR2 SNEGSKA (reference sequence). The V gene lost 6 bases and the J gene lost 3 bases, with 4 bases spanning the gap.